This section outlines one T cell receptor (beta chain) sequence together with its context. Its antigen specificity is not known. Nothing much larger sits one base from this clone, and base qualities are not available. Per the germline V gene, SNHLY is the CDR1 and FYNNEI is the CDR2. V is reduced by 2 bases and J by 6 bases, leaving a spacing of 11 bases between them. The CDR3 contains 13 residues, cysteine and phenylalanine counted. The entry retains the CDR3 DNA only, 39 bases that are in frame from base 1. The cohort consisted of hundreds of healthy bone marrow donors. All cohort members were sampled while nominally healthy, although unrecorded immune exposures were likely present. The donor tested CMV seropositive, placing the donor among the roughly 270 seropositive members of the cohort. A peripheral blood sample was provided by each donor, and peripheral blood mononuclear cells were used for TCR beta sequencing. Genomic DNA was extracted from the blood cell samples with the Qiagen DNeasy Blood Extraction Kit.

This sample is part of a study of cytomegalovirus exposure and HLA in healthy donors (dated by TCRdb to the late 2010s). Background for the entire study: In an earlier analysis of 587 of the donors, 276 Gb of sequence data and some 120 million unique TCR beta sequences from roughly 190 million T cells were reported. An early release that covered some 630 HLA-typed donors contained 250 to 350 gigabases of sequencing data and some 87 million unique TCR sequences. Among the 398 genotyped donors, 81% belonged to the genetic ancestry cluster associated with self-reported Caucasian donors. The study aimed to test whether cataloging public T cell receptors could reveal signatures of past pathogen exposure. The study profiled the T cell repertoires of more than 500 subjects by immunosequencing and related them to cytomegalovirus serostatus. Besides the first cohort of roughly 700 subjects, a separate validation cohort made up of over 95 different subjects was used. High-throughput TCR immunosequencing, statistical association of individual TCRs with disease status, and machine learning were combined to predict cytomegalovirus infection status. A later analysis re-analyzed previously published TCR beta repertoires from 650 to 800 donors and added high-resolution HLA genotyping to study TCR occurrence patterns. In the later analysis, no new phenotypic data were used to find candidate immune exposures; instead, reliance was placed on TCR beta sequences and their occurrence across donors. In an earlier analysis of 500 to 650 of the donors, high-throughput TCR beta sequencing was used to judge whether each TCR beta V gene segment behaved as functional or pseudogenic. Donor age, sex, ethnicity and CMV serostatus were compiled alongside the repertoire data. A later genetic analysis took genome-wide SNP genotypes for 398 of the 666 donors and used that subset as a discovery cohort. Every discovery cohort repertoire had been produced on one sequencing platform. HLA typing covered class I and class II loci at four-digit resolution. Typing coverage varied by locus: roughly 620-640 donors for A, B, C, DRB1 and DQB1; approximately 520 for DQA1; about 590 for DPA1; approximately 490 for DPB1. About five DR-DQ haplotypes were treated as single units for association and clustering because of strong linkage in the cohort. Among roughly 400 genotyped donors of the cohort, an average of around 240,000 unique TCR beta nucleotide sequences were sequenced per donor, 15% to 20% of them non-productive.

Overall study outcomes, separate from this receptor: Linkage disequilibrium might explain the correlated functional status among segregating V segments, but an unknown experimental factor could not be ruled out. Assigning TCR associations to individual alleles was difficult when HLA alleles, especially DR and DQ, strongly co-occurred. Most CMV-associated TCR beta chains appeared to be HLA-restricted in a later analysis, and the HLA associations seemed to be driven largely by CMV exposure. A later analysis found that HLA-associated TCR beta chains were more clonally expanded and had lower generation probabilities than equally common non-associated chains. Most TCR sequences were seen in very few donors, while some public TCRs were found in many individuals. A total of 164 TCR beta chains were listed by the study as associated with cytomegalovirus. In a later analysis, 15,000 to 20,000 TCR beta sequences were associated with specific HLA alleles at a false discovery rate of 0.05. Some IMGT-functional V segments, including TRBV6-2 and TRBV6-3, could not be distinguished by the 87-base-pair reads and were therefore excluded. The authors suggested that the approach could potentially be extended to other disease states and immunological phenotypes. A few of the identified cytomegalovirus-associated TCR beta chains were confirmed in vitro to be specific for cytomegalovirus antigens. In a later analysis, the rate of TCR association differed among HLA loci, with DRB1 alleles having the most associated TCRs and HLA-C alleles having the fewest. A group of highly shared sequence variants was considered likely to be a technical artifact of the sequencing pipeline. This cohort had only TCR beta chains sequenced, and the lack of alpha or paired-chain data limited which features could be detected. Presence/absence analyses assumed roughly uniform sequencing depth across donors, an assumption that may not hold. V-gene and J-gene trimming of TCR beta chains was associated with a missense DCLRE1C variant in a later genetic analysis, and the association was replicated in an independent cohort. A further reported finding was that TCR beta sequences accurately predicted the HLA-A and HLA-B alleles for most subjects in the first cohort. In an earlier analysis of approximately 590 of the donors, most TCR beta V segments appeared in productive rearrangements about 90% or about 30% of the time, broadly matching IMGT annotations. Several of the top co-occurrence clusters appeared to be linked to parvovirus B19, influenza, CMV and Epstein-Barr virus, according to a later analysis. Cytomegalovirus status was reported to be diagnosed by the classifier with high specificity and sensitivity in both the original and validation cohorts. Because counts were too low, seventeen rarely observed V segments, including chromosome 9 orphons, were excluded from the earlier analysis of around 590 of the donors. Immune exposure information for the cohort was limited to CMV serostatus. In a later genetic analysis, fewer N-insertions in productive TCRs were reported among donors in an Asian-associated ancestry cluster than the roughly 710-donor mean. Because HLA typing was unavailable for some donors at each locus, only the typed subset was used in association tests.

The receptor library was made with the immunoSEQ multiplex PCR assay. For the multiplex PCR, a mixture combining 60 forward primers for TCR Vbeta segments and 13 reverse primers for TCR Jbeta segments was used. The CDR3 region of rearranged TCR beta genes was amplified from genomic DNA with a multiplex PCR assay. The amplified TCR beta libraries were sequenced on the Illumina HiSeq System as 87-base-pair reads. As for the authors' bioinformatics: A later analysis counted about 80 million unique TCR beta chains across the 550 to 800 repertoires, and roughly 10 million of these chains were shared by at least two donors. Raw reads were error-corrected and collapsed into unique sequences with a nearest-neighbor algorithm that merged closely related sequences to remove PCR and sequencing errors. V, D and J gene segments were assigned by aligning CDR3 sequences to IMGT reference sequences. Each retained sequence needed at least a six-nucleotide match to both a V gene segment and a J gene segment. A rearrangement was called productive if the CDR3 had no stop codons and remained in frame with V and J, and every other rearrangement was called non-productive. Following IMGT convention, CDR3 was defined as the stretch from the second conserved V-encoded cysteine to the conserved J-encoded phenylalanine. The earlier analysis of fewer than 750 of the donors excluded sequences that lacked an unambiguous match to a single V gene segment. In an earlier analysis of a few hundred of the donors, V segments were called functional above 56.7% productive rearrangements and were called segregating when the between-donor standard deviation exceeded 5%. A statistical classification framework was built for diagnosing cytomegalovirus status from the catalog of TCR beta chain sequences. A later analysis assigned V and J genes by comparing TCR nucleotide sequences with IMGT/GENE-DB human TR gene sequences. In a later analysis, CDR3 sequences and most-parsimonious VDJ recombination scenarios were assigned using the TCRdist pipeline. In a later analysis, each TCR beta chain was defined by its CDR3 amino acid sequence together with its V-gene family, and reads without a unique V-gene family were excluded. As a way to deal with suspected cross-contamination and a sequencing artifact, a later analysis dropped hundreds of nucleotide sequences that were highly shared and had low generation probability. In a later analysis, a clonal expansion index for each public chain was calculated from normalized within-repertoire ranks of inferred template counts. In a later analysis, generation probabilities were computed with a VDJ recombination model fitted to out-of-frame rearrangements, and the resulting probabilities were checked against IGoR. In a later analysis, hypergeometric tests were used to score TCR-TCR, TCR-HLA and TCR-CMV co-occurrence, with a repertoire-size bias correction applied to TCR pairs. To estimate false discovery rates, a later analysis permuted the HLA or CMV assignments 20 times. In a later analysis, co-occurring TCRs were grouped using DBSCAN, with TCRdist sequence similarity added in when clustering inside HLA-allele-positive subsets. For co-occurrence clustering, repertoires with fewer than 30,000 or more than 120,000 public chains were excluded, along with about five repertoires with anomalous nucleotide sharing. TCRdb carries this immuneACCESS record with in-frame sequences only. Its versions omit some clonotypes, under half of them owing to an unresolved V gene in the studies checked, with the rest unexplained. D and trimming were read from the DNA, whereas the V and J calls and clone size are those reported in that table. In all, the sample holds some 69,000 clones, and more than 60% of those were seen once. The ten largest clones take up about 15% of the sample.

The chain joins TRBV2 to TRBJ2-7, with a tentative D gene TRBD1 over 6 matching bases. The receptor's source is a male donor in good health and CMV-seropositive. Sequenced material: PBMCs. The nucleotides read TGTGCCAGCAGTGAAAACAGGGAAGGCGAGCAGTACTTC. Translated, this is CASSENREGEQYF. When the CDR3 is completed using the reference TRBV2 and TRBJ2-7 genes on either side, the full variable domain is EPEVTQTPSHQVTQMGQEVILRCVPISNHLYFYWYRQILGQKVEFLVSFYNNEISEKSEIFDDQFSVERPDGSNFTLKIRSTKLEDSAMYFCASSENREGEQYFGPGTRLTVT.